This T cell receptor (beta chain) was profiled in a study of blood T cell repertoires in COVID-19. The V end lost 4 bases, the J end lost 4 bases, and 9 bases lay between the germline ends. Germline CDR1 SGHNT, CDR2 YYREEE (reference sequence). This CDR3 region has 13 residues. Sequencing used immunoSEQ multiplex PCR; TCRdb keeps in-frame clones, though not all of them. The data contain under 250,000 clones, around four fifths of them seen just once; the ten biggest clones take up approximately 5.1%. This clonotype was obtained from a woman aged 60 to 75 who had recovered from COVID-19. Sequenced: peripheral blood. The V gene is TRBV5-4, the J gene TRBJ2-1; D is ambiguous. CDR3: CASSTDRYNEQFF. The CDR3, as DNA: TGTGCCAGCAGCACTGATAGATACAATGAGCAGTTCTTC.